The entry below describes one T cell receptor beta chain. Its antigen is as yet unknown. Germline loops: CDR1 MNHEY, CDR2 SMNVEV (reference sequence). Between the trimmed V and J ends, which lost 7 bases and 4 bases, there was a span of 11 bases. This CDR3 spans 14 amino acids. The record originates from a study of cytotoxic CD8 clonotypes in ibrutinib-treated CLL. Study-level information: Among the samples, the mean was roughly 260,000 productive templates and fewer than 95,000 productive rearrangements.

The method was immunoSEQ multiplex PCR; TCRdb's version includes in-frame clones alone and lacks a portion of them. The sample holds 150,000 to 200,000 clones, 81% seen once. Broader study findings: Higher clonality was seen at ibrutinib response and a return toward baseline at progression.

This specimen consisted of PBMCs, obtained after 12 months of ibrutinib treatment. This receptor was obtained from a human donor with chronic lymphocytic leukemia. The chain uses TRBV27 and TRBJ2-6, with no clear D. The CDR3: CASNKLLGANVLTF. The CDR3 region has the DNA TGTGCCAGCAATAAACTTCTAGGGGCCAACGTCCTGACTTTC. Variable domain in full (rest from reference TRBV27 and TRBJ2-6): EAQVTQNPRYLITVTGKKLTVTCSQNMNHEYMSWYRQDPGLGLRQIYYSMNVEVTDKGDVPEGYKVSRKEKRNFPLILESPSPNQTSLYFCASNKLLGANVLTFGAGSRLTVL.